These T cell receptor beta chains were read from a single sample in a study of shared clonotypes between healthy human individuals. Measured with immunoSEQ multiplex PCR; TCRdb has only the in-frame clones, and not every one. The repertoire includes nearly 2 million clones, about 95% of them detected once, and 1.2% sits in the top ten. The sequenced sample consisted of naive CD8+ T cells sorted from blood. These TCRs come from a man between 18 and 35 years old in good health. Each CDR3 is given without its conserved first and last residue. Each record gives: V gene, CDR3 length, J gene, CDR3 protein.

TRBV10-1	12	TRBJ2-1	ASSDRFPRNEQF
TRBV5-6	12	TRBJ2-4	ASSLWIAKNIQY
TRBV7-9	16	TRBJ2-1	ASSPGLAGVLSYNEQF
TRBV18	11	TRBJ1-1	ASSPGQATEAF
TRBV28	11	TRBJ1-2	ASRAWVEEGYT
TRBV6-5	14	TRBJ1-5	ASSSTVGQGHQPQH
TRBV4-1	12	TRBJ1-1	ASRTEVLNTEAF
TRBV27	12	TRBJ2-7	ASGYRVGSYEQY
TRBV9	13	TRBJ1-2	ASSVASGPNYGYT
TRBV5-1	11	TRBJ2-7	ASSLGRTYEQY
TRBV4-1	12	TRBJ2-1	ASSRGGTAGEQF
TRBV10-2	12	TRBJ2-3	ASSESGGANTQY
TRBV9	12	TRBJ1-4	ASTSGGGNEKLF
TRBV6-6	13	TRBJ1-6	ASSYTTAWDSPLH
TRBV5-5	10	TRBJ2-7	ASSRTGYEQY
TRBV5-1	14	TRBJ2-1	ASSLVGTSGANEQF
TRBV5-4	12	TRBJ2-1	ASSLSGELDEQF
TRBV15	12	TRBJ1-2	ATSREGGGYGYT
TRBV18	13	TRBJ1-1	ASSPYTRMNTEAF
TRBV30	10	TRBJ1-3	AVEVSGNTIY
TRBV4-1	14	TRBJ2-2	ASSLGTGPNTGELF
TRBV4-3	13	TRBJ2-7	ASSQGVGLTYEQY
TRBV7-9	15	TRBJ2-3	ASSLTLAGVGTDTQY
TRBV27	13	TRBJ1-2	ASSLSGSSLSGYT
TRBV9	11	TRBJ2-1	ASSQDRGNEQF
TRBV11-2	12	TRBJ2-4	ASRDSGAKNIQY
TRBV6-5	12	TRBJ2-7	ASSYLVDSYEQY